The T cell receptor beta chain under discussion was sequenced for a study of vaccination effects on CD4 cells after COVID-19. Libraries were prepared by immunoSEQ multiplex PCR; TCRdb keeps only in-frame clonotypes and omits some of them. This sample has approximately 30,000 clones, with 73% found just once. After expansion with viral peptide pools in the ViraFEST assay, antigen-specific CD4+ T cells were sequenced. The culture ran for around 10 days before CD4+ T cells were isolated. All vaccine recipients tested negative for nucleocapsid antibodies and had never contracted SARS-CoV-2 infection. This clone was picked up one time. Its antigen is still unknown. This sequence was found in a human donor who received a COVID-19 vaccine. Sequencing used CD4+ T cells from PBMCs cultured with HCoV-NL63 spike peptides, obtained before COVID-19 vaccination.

The CDR3 DNA is TGTGCCAGCGGGACGCAAGACTACGAGCAGTACTTC. Amino acid sequence: CASGTQDYEQYF. The gene calls are TRBV28 and TRBJ2-7; D is possibly TRBD1 or TRBD2 (5 bases each). CDR1 is MDHEN and CDR2 is SYDVKM in the germline V gene. The length of the CDR3 is 12 residues. Trimming removed 8 bases from V and 3 bases from J, with 11 bases in between.